One T cell receptor (beta chain) is described in this entry. Sequencing was performed with immunoSEQ multiplex PCR; in TCRdb, only in-frame clones are kept and a portion is missing. The table lists hundreds of thousands of clones, over 65% of them singletons. The data belong to a study of shared clonotypes between healthy human individuals. The germline gives CDR1 SGHNT, CDR2 YYREEE (reference sequence). V gave up 5 bases and J gave up 4 bases; unmatched junction bases: 4. CDR3 length: 14 residues. The clonotype originates from a woman younger than 45 in good health. The chain has TRBV5-4 and TRBJ2-3, with 10 nucleotides matching TRBD1. The sample consisted of memory CD4+ T cells sorted from blood. Documented subset: CD45RA-negative fraction. The CDR3 DNA reads TGTGCCAGCAGTAGGGACAGGGGTTCAGATACGCAGTATTTT. This translates into CASSRDRGSDTQYF.